This TCR beta chain was sequenced during a study of OX40 agonist ivuxolimab in advanced cancers. For this clone: Antigen unknown.

Germline V gene data show CDR1 as SGHKS and CDR2 as YYEKEE (reference sequence). The CDR3 is 19 residues long. The junction had 14 bases not matched to a gene; V was cut back by 0 bases and J by 2 bases. The protocol was immunoSEQ multiplex PCR, while the TCRdb copy is restricted to in-frame clones and leaves out a portion. Of approximately 90,000 clones in the sample, 91% are singletons; the top ten hold roughly 9.4%. Regarding the study as a whole: Among the least clonally expanded were partial responders at 0.1-3.0 mg/kg.

Sequencing was performed on CD4+ or CD8+ T cells sorted from blood, taken in a trial of the OX40 agonist ivuxolimab. The sequence was obtained from an adult with an advanced solid tumor such as melanoma, head and neck, liver or kidney cancer. The V and J genes are TRBV5-5 and TRBJ2-7; 10 bases match TRBD2. In DNA form, the CDR3 reads TGTGCCAGCAGCTTGGCGCCTAGCGGGAGTCCCCTTATTACCTACGAGCAGTACTTC. This codes for CASSLAPSGSPLITYEQYF.